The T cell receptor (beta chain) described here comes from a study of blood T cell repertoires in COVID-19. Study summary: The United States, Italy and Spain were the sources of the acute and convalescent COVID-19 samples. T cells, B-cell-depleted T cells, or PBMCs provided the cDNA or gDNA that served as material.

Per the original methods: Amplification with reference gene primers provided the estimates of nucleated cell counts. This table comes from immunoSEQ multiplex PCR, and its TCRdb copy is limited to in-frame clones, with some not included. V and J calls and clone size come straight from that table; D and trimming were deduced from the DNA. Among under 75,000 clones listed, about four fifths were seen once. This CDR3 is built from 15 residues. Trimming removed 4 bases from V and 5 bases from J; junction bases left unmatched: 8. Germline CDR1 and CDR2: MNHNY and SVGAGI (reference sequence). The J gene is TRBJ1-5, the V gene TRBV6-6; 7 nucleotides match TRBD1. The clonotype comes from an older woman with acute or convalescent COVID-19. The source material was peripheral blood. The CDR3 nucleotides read TGTGCCAGCAGTTTCCAGGGGGATAAGCATCAGCCCCAGCATTTT. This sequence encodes CASSFQGDKHQPQHF.